This is a list of T cell receptor beta chains from one sample in a study of blood T cell repertoires in COVID-19. Measured with immunoSEQ multiplex PCR; TCRdb has only the in-frame clones, and not every one. The sample shows more than 250,000 clones, more than 75% of them seen only once. Input material: peripheral blood. The receptors shown here come from a middle-aged man with active or convalescent COVID-19. CDR3s include the opening cysteine and the closing phenylalanine or tryptophan. Each record gives: V gene, J gene, D gene, clone size, CDR3 length, CDR3 DNA, CDR3 protein. D genes are given only for firm matches. Only part of the rows carry a size: once, few, many, or a class if the clone is expanded.

>TRBV5-1|TRBJ2-7|TRBD1|few|15
TGCGCCAGCAGCTTGATGGGACAGGGTATCTACGAGCAGTACTTC
CASSLMGQGIYEQYF
>TRBV7-2|TRBJ2-1|TRBD2|NA|16
TGTGCCAGCAGCTCGTGGACTAGCGGATCCTCAAATGAGCAGTTCTTC
CASSSWTSGSSNEQFF
>TRBV29-1|TRBJ1-2|TRBD1|NA|14
TGCAGCGACCACGAAAGGACAGGGAACTATGGCTACACCTTC
CSDHERTGNYGYTF
>TRBV19|TRBJ2-7|NA|NA|14
TGTGCCACATCTAACCAATTAGACTCCTACGAGCAGTACTTC
CATSNQLDSYEQYF
>TRBV7-8|TRBJ2-2|NA|few|15
TGTGCCAGCAGCTTAGGAGGGGGGGACACCGGGGAGCTGTTTTTT
CASSLGGGDTGELFF
>TRBV2|TRBJ1-5|NA|NA|16
TGTGCCAGCAGCCCCGGCAGGGCATATAGCAATCAGCCCCAGCATTTT
CASSPGRAYSNQPQHF
>TRBV28|TRBJ1-2|TRBD1|NA|16
TGTGCCAGCAGTCGGGGGTTGACAGGGGCTAACTATGGCTACACCTTC
CASSRGLTGANYGYTF
>TRBV7-2|TRBJ2-7|NA|once|15
TGTGCCAGCAGCTGGTCCGGGACTGGCTCCTACGAGCAGTACTTC
CASSWSGTGSYEQYF
>TRBV10-3|TRBJ2-2|TRBD2|NA|14
TGTGCCACCACTAGCGGGATGAACACCGGGGAGCTGTTTTTT
CATTSGMNTGELFF
>TRBV7-8|TRBJ1-1|NA|NA|14
TGTGCCAGCAGCTTAGCGGCGGCCCGGACTGAAGCTTTCTTT
CASSLAAARTEAFF
>TRBV2|TRBJ2-2|NA|NA|13
TGTGCCAGCAGGGACTCACACACCGGGGAGCTGTTTTTT
CASRDSHTGELFF
>TRBV28|TRBJ2-3|NA|NA|13
TGTGCCAGCAGTTTCGGAGGAAGGGATACGCAGTATTTT
CASSFGGRDTQYF
>TRBV11-2|TRBJ2-4|TRBD2|NA|16
TGTGCCAGCAGCTTGGGACTAGCGACCTCAGGGGACATTCAGTACTTC
CASSLGLATSGDIQYF
>TRBV20-1|TRBJ2-5|NA|NA|11
TGCAGTGCTAGTTCTCAAGAGACCCAGTACTTC
CSASSQETQYF
>TRBV7-3|TRBJ2-7|TRBD1|NA|14
TGTGCCAGCAGCAAGACAGGGGGACCCTACGAGCAGTACTTC
CASSKTGGPYEQYF
>TRBV28|TRBJ2-7|TRBD1|NA|15
TGTGCCAGCAGTCGCCCGGGACAGGGGGCTGACGAGCAGTACTTC
CASSRPGQGADEQYF
>TRBV28|TRBJ1-5|NA|few|15
TGTGCCAGCAGTTTAGGCGGCCATAGCAATCAGCCCCAGCATTTT
CASSLGGHSNQPQHF
>TRBV18|TRBJ1-4|TRBD1|NA|16
TGTGCCAGCTCGCCGAATGCAGGGGGCTTGCTGGAAAAACTGTTTTTT
CASSPNAGGLLEKLFF
>TRBV2|TRBJ1-1|TRBD1|NA|13
TGTGCCAGCACTCAGACAGGGTGGACTGAAGCTTTCTTT
CASTQTGWTEAFF
>TRBV18|TRBJ1-3|TRBD1|NA|16
TGTGCCAGCTCACCAAAGGGACAGAACTCTGGAAACACCATATATTTT
CASSPKGQNSGNTIYF
>TRBV27|TRBJ1-6|NA|NA|14
TGTGCCAGCAGTGCTCAGGGTATTGGGTCACCCCTCCACTTT
CASSAQGIGSPLHF
>TRBV28|TRBJ2-5|NA|once|16
TGTGCCAGCAGCTCGGGGGGCTACTTGGGGCAAGAGACCCAGTACTTC
CASSSGGYLGQETQYF
>TRBV6-6|TRBJ1-1|NA|NA|15
TGTGCCAGCAGTTATTCTATTGGGGCGTACACTGAAGCTTTCTTT
CASSYSIGAYTEAFF
>TRBV7-2|TRBJ2-3|TRBD2|once|15
TGTGCCAGCAGGCCACCGGGACTAGCCACAGATACGCAGTATTTT
CASRPPGLATDTQYF
>TRBV28|TRBJ2-1|NA|NA|16
TGTGCCAGCAGCCCTCCCACAGGGAGCTCCTACAATGAGCAGTTCTTC
CASSPPTGSSYNEQFF
>TRBV18|TRBJ1-1|NA|NA|15
TGTGCCAGCTCACCAAATTCGAGGGGGGGCACTGAAGCTTTCTTT
CASSPNSRGGTEAFF
>TRBV28|TRBJ1-1|NA|NA|14
TGTGCCAGCAGTTCCCCGGGGGAGGTAACTGAAGCTTTCTTT
CASSSPGEVTEAFF
>TRBV23-1|TRBJ2-3|NA|NA|13
TGCGCCAGCAGTCTAAAGAGGGCAGATACGCAGTATTTT
CASSLKRADTQYF
>TRBV5-1|TRBJ1-2|TRBD1|NA|13
TGCGCCAGCAGCCCGGACAGGCTGAAGGGCTACACCTTC
CASSPDRLKGYTF
>TRBV5-1|TRBJ2-1|NA|NA|16
TGCGCCAGCAGCATACTTACAGCCAGCTCCTACAATGAGCAGTTCTTC
CASSILTASSYNEQFF
>TRBV24-1|TRBJ2-5|NA|NA|12
TGTGCCACCAGTGATTTCAGGGGGACCCAGTACTTC
CATSDFRGTQYF
>TRBV7-3|TRBJ2-1|TRBD2|NA|18
TGTGCCAGCAGCTTTTACCTACTAGCGGGACTCTCTTCGGATGAGCAGTTCTTC
CASSFYLLAGLSSDEQFF
>TRBV19|TRBJ2-1|TRBD2|NA|19
TGTGCCAGTAGCCGGACTAGCGGGAGGACGCGAGGCTCCTACAATGAGCAGTTCTTC
CASSRTSGRTRGSYNEQFF
>TRBV5-1|TRBJ2-7|TRBD2|NA|14
TGCGCCAGCAGCTTTACTAGCGGACGGTACGAGCAGTACTTC
CASSFTSGRYEQYF
>TRBV5-1|TRBJ2-6|NA|NA|17
TGCGCCAGCAGCTTGGCTCCCAGGGCTACTGGGGCCAACGTCCTGACTTTC
CASSLAPRATGANVLTF
>TRBV7-8|TRBJ1-1|NA|once|14
TGTGCCAGCAGCTTAGGGGGGGACGGGACTGAAGCTTTCTTT
CASSLGGDGTEAFF
>TRBV7-9|TRBJ1-1|NA|NA|14
TGTGCCAGCAGCTTAGTTTCAGGAAACACTGAAGCTTTCTTT
CASSLVSGNTEAFF
>TRBV18|TRBJ1-1|NA|NA|14
TGTGCCAGCTCACCACCTAGGGGCACCGGTGAAGCTTTCTTT
CASSPPRGTGEAFF
>TRBV18|TRBJ1-2|NA|NA|15
TGTGCCAGCTCACCATCCTCAGACACCGGCTATGGCTACACCTTC
CASSPSSDTGYGYTF
>TRBV11-2|TRBJ2-7|TRBD2|NA|16
TGTGCCAGCAGACGTGGACTAGCCGAACTCTCCTACGAGCAGTACTTC
CASRRGLAELSYEQYF
>TRBV20-1|TRBJ2-7|NA|NA|14
TGCAGTGCTAGTGGTCAGGGGTCTTCCTACGAGCAGTACTTC
CSASGQGSSYEQYF
>TRBV10-1|TRBJ2-7|NA|NA|17
TGCGCCAGCAGTGAGTCCCTTTTGGGGGGAATAAGTCAAGGTTTGTACTTC
CASSESLLGGISQGLYF
>TRBV3-1/TRBV3-2|TRBJ1-1|NA|NA|13
TGTGCCAGCAGCCAAGAGAGAGGCACTGAAGCTTTCTTT
CASSQERGTEAFF
>TRBV30|TRBJ2-1|TRBD1|NA|16
TGTGCCTGGAGTCAGGCAGGGGGCCTCTTTAGGAATGAGCAGTTCTTC
CAWSQAGGLFRNEQFF
>TRBV7-9|TRBJ1-2|NA|NA|16
TGTGCCAGCAGCTTAAGGCTCGATACAGGGATAAGGGGCTACACCTTC
CASSLRLDTGIRGYTF
>TRBV28|TRBJ1-5|NA|NA|12
TGTGCCAGCAGTAGCGGGAATCAGCCCCAGCATTTT
CASSSGNQPQHF
>TRBV28|TRBJ2-4|TRBD1|NA|14
TGTGCCAGCAGTTTCGGACAGGGGCGGGACATTCAGTACTTC
CASSFGQGRDIQYF
>TRBV4-2|TRBJ2-7|TRBD2|NA|16
TGTGCCAGCAGCCAAGATTCCACTAGCGGGTTTTACGAGCAGTACTTC
CASSQDSTSGFYEQYF
>TRBV4-2|TRBJ2-1|TRBD2|NA|17
TGTGCCAGCAGCCAAGCTAGCGGGGGAGGTCTTCGGAATGAGCAGTTCTTC
CASSQASGGGLRNEQFF